The 3 T cell receptor beta chains below were found in one sample sequenced in a study of shared clonotypes between healthy human individuals. Cells designated naive CD8 were CD45RO-negative and were positively selected for CCR7, with terminally differentiated effector memory CD45RA+ cells excluded. Clones were sequenced by immunoSEQ multiplex PCR, and TCRdb holds only the in-frame ones, with some missing. The table has about 1.9 million clones, around 93% seen once. Sequenced material: naive CD8+ T cells from PBMCs. These receptors were taken from a man younger than 35 in good health. Some clones in this sample may be carry-over from other donors' samples.

The chain recombines TRBV28 with TRBJ2-7; 12 bases line up with TRBD2. Germline V lookup: CDR1 MDHEN, CDR2 SYDVKM. With 5 bases clipped from V and 2 bases from J, the junction kept 4 bases outside the gene matches. This CDR3 has 15 amino acids. CDR3 DNA sequence: TGTGCCAGCAGTATAGGACTAGCGGGGACCTACGAGCAGTACTTC. This encodes CASSIGLAGTYEQYF.

This clone turned up a few times. This chain joins TRBV29-1 and TRBJ1-1, with D hard to call. Germline V gives CDR1 SQVTM, CDR2 ANQGSEA. This CDR3 region has 10 residues. V was clipped by 7 bases and J by 3 bases, with 6 bases between them. CDR3 DNA: TGCAGCGCCTGGGACACTGAAGCTTTCTTT. Protein: CSAWDTEAFF.

The chain links TRBV5-4 to TRBJ2-3; D is ambiguous. V dropped 2 bases and J dropped 4 bases, with 23 bases sitting between them. The CDR3 runs 18 residues. Germline assignment: CDR1 SGHNT and CDR2 YYREEE (reference sequence). CDR3 sequence: CASSLLAAGRGSSDTQYF. The DNA of the CDR3 is TGTGCCAGCAGCTTACTCGCAGCCGGACGTGGGTCCTCAGATACGCAGTATTTT.